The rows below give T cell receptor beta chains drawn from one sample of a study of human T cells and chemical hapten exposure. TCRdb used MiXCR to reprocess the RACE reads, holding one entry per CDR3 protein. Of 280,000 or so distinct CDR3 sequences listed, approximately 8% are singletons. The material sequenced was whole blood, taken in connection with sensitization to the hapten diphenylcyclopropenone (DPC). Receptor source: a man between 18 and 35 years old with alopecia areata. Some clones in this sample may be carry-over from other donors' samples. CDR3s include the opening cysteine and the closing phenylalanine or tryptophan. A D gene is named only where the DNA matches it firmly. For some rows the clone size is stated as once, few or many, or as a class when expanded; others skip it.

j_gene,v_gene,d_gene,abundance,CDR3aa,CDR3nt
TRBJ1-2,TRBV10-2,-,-,CASTPGSRYYGYTF,TGCGCCAGCACCCCAGGGAGCCGCTACTATGGCTACACCTTC
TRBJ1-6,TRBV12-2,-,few,CASRLEQLGGSSYNSPLHF,TGTGCAAGTCGCTTAGAGCAGCTTGGGGGGAGCTCCTATAATTCACCCCTCCACTTT
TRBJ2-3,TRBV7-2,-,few,CASSLGSRISTDTQYF,TGTGCCAGCAGCTTAGGATCCAGGATTAGCACAGATACGCAGTATTTT
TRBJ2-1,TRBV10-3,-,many,CAISDPAGSSYNEQFF,TGTGCCATCAGTGACCCCGCGGGGAGCTCCTACAATGAGCAGTTCTTC
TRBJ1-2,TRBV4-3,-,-,CASSPENSGTTNYGYTF,TGCGCCAGCAGCCCGGAAAATTCCGGCACAACTAACTATGGCTACACCTTC
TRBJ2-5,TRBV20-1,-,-,CSASQSGQPTQYF,TGCAGTGCTAGTCAGTCCGGGCAACCGACCCAGTACTTC
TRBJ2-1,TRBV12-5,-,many,CASGRTLNEQFF,TGTGCTAGTGGGCGGACGCTCAATGAGCAGTTCTTC
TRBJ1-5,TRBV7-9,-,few,CASSQDGFSNQPQHF,TGTGCCAGCAGCCAGGACGGTTTTTCCAATCAGCCCCAGCATTTT
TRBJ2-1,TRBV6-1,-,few,CASSEPDLSSYNEQFF,TGTGCCAGCAGTGAACCCGACTTAAGCTCCTACAATGAGCAGTTCTTC
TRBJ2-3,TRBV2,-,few,CASSEAGTGWGTDTQYF,TGTGCCAGCAGTGAAGCGGGCACAGGGTGGGGCACAGATACGCAGTATTTT
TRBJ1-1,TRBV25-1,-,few,CARVREERGQGTEAFF,TGTGCCAGAGTGCGGGAAGAGCGGGGCCAAGGCACTGAAGCTTTCTTT
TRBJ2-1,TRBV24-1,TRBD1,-,CATSDSGQGLYNEQFF,TGTGCCACCAGTGATTCCGGACAGGGCTTATACAATGAGCAGTTCTTC
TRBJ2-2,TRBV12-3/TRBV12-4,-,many,CASRPRRLNTGELFF,TGTGCCAGCAGGCCAAGGAGATTGAACACCGGGGAGCTGTTTTTT
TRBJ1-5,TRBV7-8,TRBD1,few,CASMVAGGEGQPQHF,TGTGCCAGCATGGTGGCAGGGGGCGAAGGTCAGCCCCAGCATTTT
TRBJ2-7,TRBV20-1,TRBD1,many,CSADLGQGFYEQYF,TGCAGTGCTGACCTTGGACAGGGGTTCTACGAGCAGTACTTC
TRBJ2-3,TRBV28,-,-,CASALVSGATDTQYF,TGTGCCAGCGCTCTTGTATCGGGGGCCACAGATACGCAGTATTTT
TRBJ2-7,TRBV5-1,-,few,CASSLAGESYEQYF,TGCGCCAGCAGCTTGGCGGGGGAGAGCTACGAGCAGTACTTC
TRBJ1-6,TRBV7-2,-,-,CASSPGWGAYNSPLHF,TGTGCCAGCAGCCCAGGGTGGGGGGCCTATAATTCACCCCTCCACTTT
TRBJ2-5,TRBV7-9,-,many,CASRYGEETQYF,TGTGCCAGCAGATACGGGGAAGAGACCCAGTACTTC
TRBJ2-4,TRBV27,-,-,CASSLRTGGYIQYF,TGTGCCAGCAGTCTTAGGACAGGAGGGTACATTCAGTACTTC
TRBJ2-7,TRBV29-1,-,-,CSVLDYEQYF,TGCAGCGTTCTGGACTACGAGCAGTACTTC
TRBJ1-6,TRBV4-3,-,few,CASSQDSSVDSPLHF,TGCGCCAGCAGCCAAGATTCCAGTGTGGATTCACCCCTCCACTTT
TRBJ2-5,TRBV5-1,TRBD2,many,CASRGGIAETQYF,TGCGCCAGCAGGGGAGGGATAGCAGAGACCCAGTACTTC
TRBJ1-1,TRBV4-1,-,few,CASSPGHYTEAFF,TGCGCCAGCAGCCCTGGACACTACACTGAAGCTTTCTTT
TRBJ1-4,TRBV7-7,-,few,CASSHVPNEKLFF,TGTGCCAGCAGCCACGTCCCTAATGAAAAACTGTTTTTT
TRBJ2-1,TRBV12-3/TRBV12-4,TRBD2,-,CASSPRLAGGTTSYNEQFF,TGTGCCAGCAGTCCTCGACTAGCGGGGGGCACCACGTCCTACAATGAGCAGTTCTTC
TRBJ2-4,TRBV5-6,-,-,CASSLGQARNIQYF,TGTGCCAGCAGCTTGGGGCAGGCAAGAAACATTCAGTACTTC